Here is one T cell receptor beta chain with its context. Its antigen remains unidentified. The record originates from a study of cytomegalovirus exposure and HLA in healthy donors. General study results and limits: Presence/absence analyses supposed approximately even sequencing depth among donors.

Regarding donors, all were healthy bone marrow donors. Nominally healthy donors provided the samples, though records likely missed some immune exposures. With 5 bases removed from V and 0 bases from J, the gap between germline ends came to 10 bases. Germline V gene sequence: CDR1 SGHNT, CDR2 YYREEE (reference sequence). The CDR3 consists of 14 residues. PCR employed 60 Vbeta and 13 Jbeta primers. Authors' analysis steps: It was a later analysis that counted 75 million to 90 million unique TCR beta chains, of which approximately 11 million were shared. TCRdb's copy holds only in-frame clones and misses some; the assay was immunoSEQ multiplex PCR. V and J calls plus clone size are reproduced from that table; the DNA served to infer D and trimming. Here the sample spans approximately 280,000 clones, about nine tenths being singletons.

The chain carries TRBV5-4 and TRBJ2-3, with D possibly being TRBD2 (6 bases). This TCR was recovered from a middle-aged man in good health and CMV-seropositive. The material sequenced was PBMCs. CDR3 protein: CASRARGSTDTQYF. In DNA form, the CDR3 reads TGTGCCAGCAGGGCGCGGGGTAGCACAGATACGCAGTATTTT. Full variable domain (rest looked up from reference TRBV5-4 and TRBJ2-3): ETGVTQSPTHLIKTRGQQVTLRCSSQSGHNTVSWYQQALGQGPQFIFQYYREEENGRGNFPPRFSGLQFPNYSSELNVNALELDDSALYLCASRARGSTDTQYFGPGTRLTVL.